These 28 T cell receptor beta chains share one sample of origin, sequenced in a study of breast tumors, draining lymph nodes, adjacent tissues. TCRdb reanalysed the multiplex PCR reads using MiXCR and keeps one entry per CDR3 protein. This table has under 110,000 distinct CDR3 sequences, about 31% appearing once. Axillary draining lymph nodes of breast cancer patients supplied the node samples. The sample was axillary lymph node tissue. Every receptor here comes from a female donor with breast cancer. Some clones in this sample may be carry-over from other donors' samples.

This clonotype was seen a few times. The rearrangement uses TRBV3-1 and TRBJ1-2; D is undetermined. This CDR3 has 14 amino acids. Trimming took off 0 bases at V and 8 bases at J, with 13 bases between the two ends. Germline values: CDR1 LGHDT, CDR2 YNNKEL (reference sequence). The CDR3 protein is CASSQDFGAGGYTF. CDR3 sequence (DNA): TGTGCCAGCAGCCAAGATTTTGGAGCGGGGGGCTACACCTTC.

The chain has TRBV13 and TRBJ2-5; 7 bases match TRBD2. With 0 bases clipped from V and 7 bases from J, the junction kept 11 bases outside the gene matches. The CDR3 loop spans 16 amino acids. Germline V gives CDR1 PRHDT, CDR2 FYEKMQ (reference sequence). The CDR3 loop reads CASSLGLAVGAGTQYF. Here the CDR3 DNA reads TGTGCCAGCAGCTTAGGCCTAGCGGTGGGCGCCGGGACCCAGTACTTC.

This clonotype was picked up many times. The chain combines TRBV13 with TRBJ2-5; D remains unclear. Between the trimmed V and J ends, which lost 3 bases and 5 bases, there was a span of 13 bases. Germline V gives CDR1 PRHDT, CDR2 FYEKMQ (reference sequence). The CDR3 is 14 amino acids. The CDR3 is CASSFPLKIETQYF. The CDR3 coding sequence is TGTGCCAGCAGCTTCCCCCTCAAGATTGAGACCCAGTACTTC. The complete variable domain, with remaining parts taken from reference TRBV13 and TRBJ2-5, reads AAGVIQSPRHLIKEKRETATLKCYPIPRHDTVYWYQQGPGQDPQFLISFYEKMQSDKGSIPDRFSAQQFSDYHSELNMSSLELGDSALYFCASSFPLKIETQYFGPGTRLLVL.

This clonotype has a count of ten or more. The V and J genes are TRBV10-3 and TRBJ2-5; 8 bases match TRBD2. This CDR3 has 16 amino acids. With V trimmed by 8 bases and J by 4 bases, 15 bases remained unmatched. CDR1 and CDR2 from the germline V gene are ENHRY and SYGVKD. The CDR3 protein is CAIAAPPGGARETQYF. The DNA for the CDR3 is TGTGCCATCGCCGCCCCGCCGGGGGGGGCCAGAGAGACCCAGTACTTC.

The genes are TRBV29-1 and TRBJ1-2; D is unresolved. This CDR3 is 11 amino acids long. Germline V gene sequence: CDR1 SQVTM, CDR2 ANQGSEA. Trimming removed 2 bases from V and 8 bases from J, with 9 bases in between. The CDR3 coding sequence is TGCAGCGTTGAATATACCGAAGGCTACACCTTC. Protein product: CSVEYTEGYTF.

The CDR3 sequence is CASSPGTANTEAFF. CDR3 bases: TGTGCCAGCTCACCTGGGACAGCCAACACTGAAGCTTTCTTT. This sequence joins TRBV18 and TRBJ1-1, with 7 bases fitting TRBD1. The ends lost 3 bases at V and 2 bases at J; junction bases unmatched: 3. Germline V lookup: CDR1 KGHSH, CDR2 LQKENI. CDR3 length equals 14 residues.

This clonotype was seen just once. One junction end disagrees with the germline gene, perhaps due to a read error. CDR3 DNA: TGTGCCAGCAGCGAAACTTGGAACACTGAAGCTGTCTTT. It yields the protein CASSETWNTEAVF. The chain has TRBV6-6 and TRBJ1-1; the D is unclear. The CDR3 is made up of 13 amino acids. In germline, CDR1 is MNHNY, CDR2 SVGAGI (reference sequence).

This clonotype was detected many times. V is TRBV25-1 and J is TRBJ2-3; the D is unclear. Trimming left V 8 bases short and J 1 base short, with 10 bases between. Germline V gives CDR1 MGHDK, CDR2 SYGVNS. The CDR3 has 13 residues. The CDR3 region has the DNA TGTGCCAGCGGCCACTTAGGCACAGATACGCAGTATTTT. As protein: CASGHLGTDTQYF.

This clonotype was observed at least ten times. This rearrangement joins TRBV7-6 to TRBJ2-7, with 9 bases matching TRBD1. The CDR3 is 15 amino acids. Germline CDR1 SGHVS, CDR2 FNYEAQ. The J segment lost 3 bases and the V segment lost 5 bases, leaving 8 bases of the junction unmatched. The CDR3 sequence is CASSPNRGRIYEQYF. CDR3 DNA: TGTGCCAGCAGCCCCAACAGGGGGCGCATCTACGAGCAGTACTTC.

This clonotype was counted many times. J is TRBJ1-2 and V is TRBV7-6, with 7 bases fitting TRBD1. This CDR3 has 14 amino acids. The ends lost 5 bases at V and 8 bases at J; junction bases unmatched: 11. Germline loops: CDR1 SGHVS, CDR2 FNYEAQ. CDR3 sequence reads: CASSLAQGVGGYTF. CDR3 sequence (DNA): TGTGCCAGCAGCCTCGCCCAGGGGGTCGGGGGCTACACCTTC.

This clonotype was seen ten or more times. The V call is TRBV3-1, the J call TRBJ1-2; TRBD1 might be the D (6 bases). CDR1 LGHDT and CDR2 YNNKEL come from the germline V gene (reference sequence). The CDR3 spans 12 residues. Trimming took off 1 base at V and 9 bases at J, with 9 bases between the two ends. In DNA form, the CDR3 reads TGTGCCAGCAGCCAAGCCCAGGGGAGCTACACCTTC. This gives the protein CASSQAQGSYTF.

In this sample, this clonotype turned up many times. The V gene is TRBV11-2, the J gene TRBJ2-2; D possibly corresponds to TRBD1 (5 bases). Germline assignment: CDR1 SGHAT and CDR2 FQNNGV. This CDR3 region has 15 residues. V lost 5 bases and J lost 3, with 13 bases in between. In DNA form, the CDR3 reads TGTGCCAGCAGCCGGCAGGGTTGGGACACCGGGGAGCTGTTTTTT. Amino acids: CASSRQGWDTGELFF.

This clonotype was counted at least ten times. This may stem from a read error, because a much larger clone lies one nucleotide away. The CDR3 end shows no conserved phenylalanine or tryptophan, and so a read error is likely. This chain uses TRBV7-2 with TRBJ2-7; D gene unclear. The V gene's germline CDR1 is SGHTA and CDR2 FQGNSA. V lost 2 bases and J 3 bases, leaving 2 bases between the germline ends. CDR3 size: 11 residues. The DNA for the CDR3 is TGTGCCAGCAGCTTACGCTACGAGCAGTACTCC. This encodes CASSLRYEQYS.

The table lists this clonotype with many counts. The chain is built from TRBV6-4 and TRBJ2-3; perhaps TRBD2 as D (5 bases). CDR1 is MRHNA, CDR2 SNTAGT, per germline. V gave up 1 base and J gave up 3 bases, with 14 bases separating them. CDR3 size: 16 residues. This CDR3 is CASSDLADSSTDTQYF. In nucleotides, the CDR3 is TGTGCCAGCAGTGACTTGGCGGACTCGTCGACAGATACGCAGTATTTT.

This chain joins TRBV7-8 and TRBJ2-1; no reliable D call. From germline, CDR1 is SGHVS and CDR2 FQNEAQ. With 5 bases removed from V and 5 bases from J, the gap between germline ends came to 7 bases. CDR3 length equals 12 residues. This chain's CDR3 is CASSTYNNEQFF. CDR3 in DNA: TGTGCCAGCAGCACATACAACAATGAGCAGTTCTTC.

This clonotype was recorded many times. The V gene is TRBV14, the J gene TRBJ2-2, with TRBD2 identical over 7 bases. The trim removed 3 bases at V and 6 bases at J, leaving 1 base unmatched. The CDR3 has 13 residues. Germline V gene sequence: CDR1 SGHDN, CDR2 FVKESK. The CDR3, as DNA: TGTGCCAGCAGCCACGGACTAGCCGGGGAGCTGTTTTTT. Its protein product is CASSHGLAGELFF.

About this clonotype itself: Possible read error: a much larger clone is one base away. The gene calls are TRBV4-3 and TRBJ2-6; TRBD1 agrees at 8 bases. Germline assignment: CDR1 LGHNA and CDR2 YSLEER. The CDR3 has 20 amino acids. In DNA form, the CDR3 reads TGCGCCAGCAGCCAAGGTTCAACCGGGACAGGCCGTTCTGGGGCCAGCGTCCTGACTTTC. It specifies CASSQGSTGTGRSGASVLTF.

The genes are TRBV20-1 and TRBJ1-5; a weak D match, TRBD1 (5 bases). The CDR3 has 14 residues. Germline-derived CDR1 and CDR2 are DFQATT and SNEGSKA (reference sequence). With 5 bases removed from V and 5 bases from J, the gap between germline ends came to 16 bases. CDR3 nucleotide sequence: TGCAGTGCTTGGGGCGGGGGAGCTTATCAGCCCCAGCATTTT. Its translation is CSAWGGGAYQPQHF.

This clonotype was found many times. The rearrangement joins TRBV20-1 to TRBJ2-3; 10 positions match TRBD2. Looked up from germline, CDR1 is DFQATT and CDR2 is SNEGSKA (reference sequence). V shed 4 bases and J 1 base; nucleotides not matched to a gene: 5. CDR3 length equals 15 residues. CDR3 region: CSANLAGVGTDTQYF. The CDR3 bases are TGCAGTGCTAACCTAGCGGGGGTCGGCACAGATACGCAGTATTTT.

Comments on this clonotype: A read error may explain this, as a much larger clone is one base away. The chain joins TRBV28 to TRBJ2-7; 11 bases match TRBD2. Trimming cost V 4 bases and J 9 bases; bases outside gene matches: 17. Germline V gene sequence: CDR1 MDHEN, CDR2 SYDVKM. This CDR3 region has 17 residues. CDR3 DNA sequence: TGTGCCAGCAGTTCATCCGGACTAGCGGGCAGGGTCAACGGGCAGTACTTC. This gives the protein CASSSSGLAGRVNGQYF.

This clonotype was recorded at least ten times. This chain uses TRBV20-1 with TRBJ2-1; no firm D call. The CDR3 covers 14 residues. V was trimmed by 6 bases and J by 1 base, leaving 13 bases between them. Germline assignment: CDR1 DFQATT and CDR2 SNEGSKA (reference sequence). The CDR3 here is CSAQGQKSYNEQFF. For the CDR3, the DNA is TGCAGTGCCCAAGGCCAGAAATCCTACAATGAGCAGTTCTTC.

This clonotype showed up just a few times. The chain employs TRBV20-1 and TRBJ1-1; no reliable D call. Trimming removed 4 bases from V and 5 bases from J, with 26 bases in between. The CDR3 runs to 17 residues. Germline CDR1 DFQATT, CDR2 SNEGSKA (reference sequence). Written as DNA, the CDR3 is TGCAGTGCTAAGGAATCCGGGCCCCAGCAAGAACGGACTGAAGCTTTCTTT. Amino acids: CSAKESGPQQERTEAFF.

This clonotype has at least ten counts. In nucleotides, the CDR3 is TGTGCCAGCAGTTCCGACAACTACGAGCAGTACTTC. This encodes CASSSDNYEQYF. V gene TRBV5-6 combines with J gene TRBJ2-7, with D uncertain. The V and J ends lost 5 bases and 3 bases respectively, with 9 bases between them. The CDR3 covers 12 residues. Germline V lookup: CDR1 SGHDT, CDR2 YYEEEE.

This clonotype came up many times. The chain combines TRBV12-3 or TRBV12-4 with TRBJ2-7; D perhaps matches TRBD2 (6 bases). V was pared by 6 bases and J by 5 bases, with 14 bases between. This CDR3 is 13 amino acids long. In DNA, the CDR3 is TGTGCCAGCAGAGCTCGGGAGTCCCACGAGCAGTACTTC. Translated: CASRARESHEQYF.

With respect to this clonotype: It is likely a read error, because the conserved phenylalanine at the end of the CDR3 is missing. The rearrangement joins TRBV4-1 to TRBJ1-3; D is uncertain. Germline loops: CDR1 MGHRA, CDR2 YSYEKL. The CDR3 is 17 residues long. Here the CDR3 reads CVSSQPLQKAPGNTIYY. The CDR3 DNA reads as TGCGTCAGCAGCCAACCGCTCCAGAAGGCTCCTGGAAACACCATATATTAT.

This clonotype was seen at least ten times. The gene calls are TRBV20-1 and TRBJ2-5; D is perhaps TRBD1 (6 bases). The CDR3 runs 12 residues. Looked up from germline, CDR1 is DFQATT and CDR2 is SNEGSKA (reference sequence). V dropped 3 bases and J dropped 2 bases, with 7 bases sitting between them. For the CDR3, the DNA is TGCAGTGCTAGTGACAGGCAAGAGACCCAGTACTTC. This gives the protein CSASDRQETQYF.

This chain joins TRBV2 and TRBJ2-5; D is unresolved. Germline V gene lookup returns CDR1 SNHLY and CDR2 FYNNEI. The CDR3 has 9 residues. The germline V and J ends were trimmed by 8 bases and 3 bases, with 1 base remaining between them. The CDR3 DNA sequence: TGTGCCAGCGAAGAGACCCAGTACTTC. Its translation: CASEETQYF.

This clonotype was seen ten or more times. This sequence joins TRBV12-3 or TRBV12-4 and TRBJ2-5; D not certain. This CDR3 has 14 amino acids. Trimming removed 3 bases from V and 2 bases from J, with 10 bases in between. This CDR3 reads CASSFWAEQETQYF. The CDR3 nucleotides are TGTGCCAGCAGTTTCTGGGCGGAGCAAGAGACCCAGTACTTC.